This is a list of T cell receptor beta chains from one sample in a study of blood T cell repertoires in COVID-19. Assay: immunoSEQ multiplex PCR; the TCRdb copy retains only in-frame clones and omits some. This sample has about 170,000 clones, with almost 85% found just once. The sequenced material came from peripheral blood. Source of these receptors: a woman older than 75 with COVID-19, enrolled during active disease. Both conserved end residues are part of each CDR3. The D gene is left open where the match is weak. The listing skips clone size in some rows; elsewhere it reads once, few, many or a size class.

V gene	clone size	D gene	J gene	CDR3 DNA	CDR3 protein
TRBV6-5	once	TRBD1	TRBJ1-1	TGTGCCAGCAGAACACAGGGGGCGCTGATCACTGAAGCTTTCTTT	CASRTQGALITEAFF
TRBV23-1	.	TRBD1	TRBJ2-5	TGCGCCAGCACCACCAAGAGTAACAGGGGGCCTGAGGAGACCCAGTACTTC	CASTTKSNRGPEETQYF
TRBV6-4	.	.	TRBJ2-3	TGTGCCAGCAGTGACTCTAGGGGCTCAAGCACAGATACGCAGTATTTT	CASSDSRGSSTDTQYF
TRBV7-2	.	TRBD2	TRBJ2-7	TGTGCCAGCAGCAAGGATAGCGGGGGGGCGAAATTCGAGCAGTACTTC	CASSKDSGGAKFEQYF
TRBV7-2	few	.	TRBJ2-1	TGTGCCAGCAGCCCAGGGGTCCTCCAATTACGCAATGAGCAGTTCTTC	CASSPGVLQLRNEQFF
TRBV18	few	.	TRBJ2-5	TGTGCCAGCTCACCACCAAACAGGGTGGCGGAGACCCAGTACTTC	CASSPPNRVAETQYF
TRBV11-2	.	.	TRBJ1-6	TGTGCCAGCAGCTTAGTGGCAGGGTGGAATTCACCCCTCCACTTT	CASSLVAGWNSPLHF
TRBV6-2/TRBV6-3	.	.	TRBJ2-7	TGTGCCAGCAGTCCCCAAGTCGGGGAAAGATTCTACGAGCAGTACTTC	CASSPQVGERFYEQYF
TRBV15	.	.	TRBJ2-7	TGTGCCACCAGCAGAGATCCACTAGTAGACTACGAGCAGTACTTC	CATSRDPLVDYEQYF
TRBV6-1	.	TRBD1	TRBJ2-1	TGTGCCAGCAGTGCGCTCCGACAGGGGTCATCCTACAATGAGCAGTTCTTC	CASSALRQGSSYNEQFF
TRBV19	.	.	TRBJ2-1	TGTGCCAGTACGGGGAGAGGTGAGCAGTTCTTC	CASTGRGEQFF
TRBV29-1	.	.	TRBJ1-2	TGCAGCGTTGATCTGGGGCTCGGCTATGGCTACACCTTC	CSVDLGLGYGYTF
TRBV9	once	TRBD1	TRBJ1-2	TGTGCCAGCAGCTCAGACAGGGGGTTGAAGGGCTACACCTTC	CASSSDRGLKGYTF
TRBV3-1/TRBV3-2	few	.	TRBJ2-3	TGTGCCAGCAGCCAGGGCGGGGCAGATACGCAGTATTTT	CASSQGGADTQYF
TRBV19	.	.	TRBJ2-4	TGTGCCAGTAGTCTCCCCCCGCCGGAAAACATTCAGTACTTC	CASSLPPPENIQYF
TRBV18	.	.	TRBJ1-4	TGTGCCAGCTCACCACGTTCAGGGACTAATGAAAAACTGTTTTTT	CASSPRSGTNEKLFF
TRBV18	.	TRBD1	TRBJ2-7	TGTGCCAGCTCACCGGGGACAGGGGCTGTTGAGCAGTACTTC	CASSPGTGAVEQYF
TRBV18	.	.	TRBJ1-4	TGTGCCAGCTCACCGCTCCCCCGTACAGGGCTAGGGGAAAAACTGTTTTTT	CASSPLPRTGLGEKLFF
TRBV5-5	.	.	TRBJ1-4	TGTGCCAGCAGCCTACAGTGGGCGAATGAAAAACTGTTTTTT	CASSLQWANEKLFF
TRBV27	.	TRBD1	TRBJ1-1	TGTGCCAGCAAAACGATCAGGGGGCCGTCTAGATCTGAAGCTTTCTTT	CASKTIRGPSRSEAFF
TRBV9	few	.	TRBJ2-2	TGTGCCAGCGGCCCGGGAAACACCGGGGAGCTGTTTTTT	CASGPGNTGELFF
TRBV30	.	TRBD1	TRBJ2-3	TGTGCCTGGAGGGCGGGACAGGGGGCAAGAGATACGCAGTATTTT	CAWRAGQGARDTQYF
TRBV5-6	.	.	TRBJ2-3	TGTGCCAGCAGATGGGGGGTTGCAGATACGCAGTATTTT	CASRWGVADTQYF
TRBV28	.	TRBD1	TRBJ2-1	TGTGCCAGTCGACTCGGGACAGCCCTCTATGAGCAGTTCTTC	CASRLGTALYEQFF
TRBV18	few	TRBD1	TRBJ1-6	TGTGCCAGCTCACCCTCCAGGGGGACTTGGGATTCACCCCTCCACTTT	CASSPSRGTWDSPLHF
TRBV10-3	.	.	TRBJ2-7	TGTGCCATCAGCCCATTAGGCGGGAATGAGCAGTACTTC	CAISPLGGNEQYF
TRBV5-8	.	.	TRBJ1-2	TGTGCCAGCAGCTTGGATGGCAGCGGGTACTATGGCTACACCTTC	CASSLDGSGYYGYTF
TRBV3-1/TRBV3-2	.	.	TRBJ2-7	TGTGCCAGCAGCCAAGAATGGGGCCCCTACGAGCAGTACTTC	CASSQEWGPYEQYF
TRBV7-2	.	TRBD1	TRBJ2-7	TGTGCCAGCAGCTTATCGGGACAGGAGTCCTACGAGCAGTACTTC	CASSLSGQESYEQYF
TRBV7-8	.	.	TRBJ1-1	TGTGCCAGCAGCTTAATGTCGGGAAACACTGAAGCTTTCTTT	CASSLMSGNTEAFF
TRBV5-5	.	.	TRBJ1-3	TGTGCCAGCAGCTTCATTGCAGGGTCTGGAAACACCATATATTTT	CASSFIAGSGNTIYF
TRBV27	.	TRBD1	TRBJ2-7	TGTGCCAGCAGGCGGACAGGGGGGACCTACGAGCAGTACTTC	CASRRTGGTYEQYF
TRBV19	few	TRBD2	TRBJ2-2	TGTGCCAGTAGCCCGGGACTAGCATCCGGGGAGCTGTTTTTT	CASSPGLASGELFF
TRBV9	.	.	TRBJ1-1	TGTGCCAGCAGCGTAGTGCAGGGTATGAACACTGAAGCTTTCTTT	CASSVVQGMNTEAFF
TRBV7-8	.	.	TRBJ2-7	TGTGCCAGCAGCTTAGGCTATGGGCAGGGGGGATTCTACGAGCAGTACTTC	CASSLGYGQGGFYEQYF
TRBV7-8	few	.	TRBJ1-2	TGTGCCAGCAGCTTAGTAGACAGAAACTATGGCTACACCTTC	CASSLVDRNYGYTF
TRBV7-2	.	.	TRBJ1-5	TGTGCCAGCAGCTTATCGGCAGGGATCGGGCAGCCCCAGCATTTT	CASSLSAGIGQPQHF
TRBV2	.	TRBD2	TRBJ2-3	TGTGCCAGCAGTGAAGGAGGGCGCGGGGGAGATACGCAGTATTTT	CASSEGGRGGDTQYF